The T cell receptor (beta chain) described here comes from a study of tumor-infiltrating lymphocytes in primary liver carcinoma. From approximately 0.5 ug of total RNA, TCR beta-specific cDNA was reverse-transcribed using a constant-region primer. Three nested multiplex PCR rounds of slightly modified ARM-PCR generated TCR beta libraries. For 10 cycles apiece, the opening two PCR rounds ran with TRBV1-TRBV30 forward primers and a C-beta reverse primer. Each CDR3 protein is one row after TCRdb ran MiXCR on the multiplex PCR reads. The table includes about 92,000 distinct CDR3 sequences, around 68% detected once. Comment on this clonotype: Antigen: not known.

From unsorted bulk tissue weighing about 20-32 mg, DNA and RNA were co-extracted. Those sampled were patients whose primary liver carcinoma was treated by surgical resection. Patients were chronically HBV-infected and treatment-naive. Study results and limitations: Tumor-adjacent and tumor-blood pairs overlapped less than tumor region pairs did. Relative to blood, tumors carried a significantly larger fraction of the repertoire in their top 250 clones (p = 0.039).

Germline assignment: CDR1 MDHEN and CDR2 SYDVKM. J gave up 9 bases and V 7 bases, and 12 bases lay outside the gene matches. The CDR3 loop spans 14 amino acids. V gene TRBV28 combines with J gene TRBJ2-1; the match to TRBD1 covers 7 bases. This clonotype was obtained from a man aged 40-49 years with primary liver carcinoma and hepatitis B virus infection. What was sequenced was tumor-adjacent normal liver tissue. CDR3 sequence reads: CASITDRWLREQFF. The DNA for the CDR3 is TGTGCCAGCATTACGGACAGGTGGCTTCGTGAGCAGTTCTTC.